Included here is one T cell receptor beta chain sequence, with context. Its cognate antigen is unknown. Prepared libraries of TCR beta cDNA carried unique molecular identifiers. Once roughly 1 to 11 million T cells were used, about 510,000 cDNA molecules resulted. TCRdb processed the PCR reads anew with MiXCR; each CDR3 protein has one entry. Here the sample spans about 770,000 distinct CDR3 sequences, approximately 44% being singletons. This sample was included in a study of post-analysis software for immune sequencing data. Study details: Included among the disease courses, which were recorded for the cohort, were relapsing-remitting, secondary progressive and progressive-relapsing multiple sclerosis.

Study results and caveats: When the samples were clustered directly with F measure, those that had been prepared in the same batch showed strong co-clustering. The study found significantly lower normalized Chao1 diversity in multiple sclerosis patients than in controls.

The receptor comes from a girl aged 5-17 years with multiple sclerosis. The sample comprised blood.

The CDR3 bases are TGTGCCAGCAGCTCGCGGACTAGCGGGAATGCGGGGACCCAGTACTTC. Translated, it gives CASSSRTSGNAGTQYF. The chain has TRBV7-2 and TRBJ2-5; TRBD2 matches at 12 bases. The germline V gene encodes CDR1 SGHTA and CDR2 FQGNSA. The V and J ends lost 4 bases and 7 bases, in that order; junction bases with no gene match: 10. This CDR3 region has 16 residues.